This T cell receptor (beta chain) is drawn from a study of TIL therapy for anti-PD-1-resistant metastatic lung cancer. In the study overall: Tumor harvest preceded PD-1/PD-L1 blockade, followed by nivolumab treatment. Tumors had a median PD-L1 proportion score of 4.5% to 7%.

Sequencing used immunoSEQ v3. Libraries were sequenced to 2 million or so read pairs (survey) or roughly 4.5-6.5 million (deep). Only in-frame clones appear in the TCRdb table, and some are missing; sequencing was by immunoSEQ multiplex PCR. The data show about 52,000 clones, 79% seen once. Time point specified: pre-treatment sample, taken before nivolumab and TIL therapy. Enrollment ran from late 2017 to early 2020. Trimming cost V 6 bases and J 0 bases, with 8 bases left between them. The CDR3 extends over 13 amino acids. Germline V gene data show CDR1 as SGHTA and CDR2 as FQGNSA. The clonotype was recovered from a woman aged 30 to 85 with non-small cell lung cancer. This sample comprised blood, obtained at baseline. The V and J genes are TRBV7-2 and TRBJ1-2; D may be TRBD1 (5 bases). CDR3 nucleotides: TGTGCCAGCAGGCCGACAGCTAACTATGGCTACACCTTC. Encoded protein: CASRPTANYGYTF.